These T cell receptor beta chains were read from a single sample in a study of blood T cells in healthy people across ages. TCRdb ran MiXCR on the 5' RACE reads and lists one entry per CDR3 protein. This table holds 1.5 million to 2 million distinct CDR3 sequences, just under 50% found once. Sequenced sample: blood. All receptors come from a woman aged 40 to 50 in good health. CDR3s include the opening cysteine and the closing phenylalanine or tryptophan. The order of the fields is J gene, V gene, clone size, D gene, CDR3 length, CDR3 protein, CDR3 DNA. A D gene is named only where the DNA matches it firmly. Not all rows give a size; the values are once, few, many and, for expanded clones, a class.

j_gene: TRBJ2-5; v_gene: TRBV7-7; abundance: .; d_gene: .; len: 14; CDR3aa: CASSTGTFQETQYF; CDR3nt: TGTGCTAGCAGCACTGGGACTTTCCAAGAGACCCAGTACTTC
j_gene: TRBJ1-4; v_gene: TRBV25-1; abundance: .; d_gene: .; len: 16; CDR3aa: CASSEYTAGALEKLFF; CDR3nt: TGTGCCAGCAGTGAATATACGGCAGGGGCATTGGAAAAACTGTTTTTT
j_gene: TRBJ2-3; v_gene: TRBV12-5; abundance: .; d_gene: TRBD2; len: 17; CDR3aa: CASGLGLAGGQTDTQYF; CDR3nt: TGTGCTAGTGGCCTGGGACTAGCGGGGGGGCAGACAGATACGCAGTATTTT
j_gene: TRBJ2-3; v_gene: TRBV28; abundance: few; d_gene: TRBD2; len: 14; CDR3aa: CASRRGATTDTQYF; CDR3nt: TGTGCCAGCAGGCGGGGGGCGACCACAGATACGCAGTATTTT
j_gene: TRBJ2-6; v_gene: TRBV27; abundance: .; d_gene: TRBD1; len: 17; CDR3aa: CASSGGRTGTGANVLTF; CDR3nt: TGTGCCAGCAGCGGTGGGAGGACAGGGACTGGGGCCAACGTCCTGACTTTC
j_gene: TRBJ1-5; v_gene: TRBV19; abundance: .; d_gene: .; len: 16; CDR3aa: CASSIDGGGRNQPQHF; CDR3nt: TGTGCCAGTAGTATAGATGGGGGGGGGCGTAATCAGCCCCAGCATTTT
j_gene: TRBJ2-3; v_gene: TRBV12-3/TRBV12-4; abundance: .; d_gene: TRBD2; len: 18; CDR3aa: CASRTGPTSGSPGDTQYF; CDR3nt: TGTGCCAGCAGAACAGGCCCCACTAGCGGGTCCCCTGGAGATACGCAGTATTTT
j_gene: TRBJ1-2; v_gene: TRBV5-5; abundance: .; d_gene: .; len: 15; CDR3aa: CASSLWGASNYGYTF; CDR3nt: TGTGCCAGCAGCTTGTGGGGGGCTTCTAACTATGGCTACACCTTC
j_gene: TRBJ2-7; v_gene: TRBV20-1; abundance: few; d_gene: TRBD1; len: 17; CDR3aa: CSARAFVGQGAIYEQYF; CDR3nt: TGCAGTGCTAGAGCGTTTGTTGGACAGGGGGCGATCTACGAGCAGTACTTC
j_gene: TRBJ2-6; v_gene: TRBV7-3; abundance: few; d_gene: .; len: 17; CDR3aa: CASSLMLLGSGANVLTF; CDR3nt: TGTGCCAGCAGCTTAATGCTTTTGGGGAGCGGGGCCAACGTCCTGACTTTC
j_gene: TRBJ2-1; v_gene: TRBV6-5; abundance: .; d_gene: TRBD1; len: 14; CDR3aa: CASGSRDSLYEQFF; CDR3nt: TGTGCCAGCGGGAGTCGGGACAGCCTCTACGAGCAGTTCTTC
j_gene: TRBJ2-1; v_gene: TRBV14; abundance: .; d_gene: TRBD1; len: 15; CDR3aa: CASSQLPGQGDEQFF; CDR3nt: TGTGCCAGCAGCCAACTGCCGGGACAGGGGGATGAGCAGTTCTTC
j_gene: TRBJ2-1; v_gene: TRBV6-2/TRBV6-3; abundance: .; d_gene: .; len: 17; CDR3aa: CASSPGWRSRLYNEQFF; CDR3nt: TGTGCCAGCAGTCCCGGATGGAGGTCGAGGTTATACAATGAGCAGTTCTTC
j_gene: TRBJ2-7; v_gene: TRBV6-5; abundance: few; d_gene: .; len: 14; CDR3aa: CASSYGPNSYEQYF; CDR3nt: TGTGCCAGCAGTTACGGGCCGAACTCCTACGAGCAGTACTTC
j_gene: TRBJ2-4; v_gene: TRBV2; abundance: .; d_gene: TRBD1; len: 15; CDR3aa: CASSQMGQGTGEQYF; CDR3nt: TGTGCCAGCAGCCAAATGGGACAGGGGACGGGGGAGCAGTACTTC
j_gene: TRBJ2-5; v_gene: TRBV5-1; abundance: .; d_gene: .; len: 15; CDR3aa: CASSLSTASQETQYF; CDR3nt: TGCGCCAGCAGCTTGTCGACGGCATCTCAAGAGACCCAGTACTTC
j_gene: TRBJ2-6; v_gene: TRBV7-3; abundance: .; d_gene: .; len: 15; CDR3aa: CASSFLVSGANVLTF; CDR3nt: TGTGCCAGCAGCTTTTTGGTCTCTGGGGCCAACGTCCTGACTTTC
j_gene: TRBJ1-5; v_gene: TRBV20-1; abundance: .; d_gene: TRBD1; len: 15; CDR3aa: CSASQTGRSNQPQHF; CDR3nt: TGCAGTGCTAGCCAGACAGGGAGGAGCAATCAGCCCCAGCATTTT
j_gene: TRBJ2-7; v_gene: TRBV5-1; abundance: .; d_gene: TRBD1; len: 16; CDR3aa: CASSSSFRDRVNEQYF; CDR3nt: TGCGCCAGCAGCTCATCCTTCCGGGACAGGGTTAACGAGCAGTACTTC
j_gene: TRBJ2-1; v_gene: TRBV27; abundance: once; d_gene: .; len: 16; CDR3aa: CASSLLVASSHNEQFF; CDR3nt: TGTGCCAGCAGTTTATTAGTAGCGAGCTCCCACAATGAGCAGTTCTTC
j_gene: TRBJ1-2; v_gene: TRBV5-1; abundance: .; d_gene: TRBD1; len: 13; CDR3aa: CASSATGSKGYTF; CDR3nt: TGCGCCAGCAGCGCGACAGGGTCTAAAGGCTACACCTTC
j_gene: TRBJ2-1; v_gene: TRBV20-1; abundance: few; d_gene: TRBD2; len: 14; CDR3aa: CSATPGLAGDEQFF; CDR3nt: TGCAGTGCCACCCCGGGACTAGCGGGTGATGAGCAGTTCTTC
j_gene: TRBJ1-1; v_gene: TRBV5-5; abundance: few; d_gene: .; len: 15; CDR3aa: CASSFPGQWNTEAFF; CDR3nt: TGTGCCAGCAGCTTCCCGGGACAATGGAACACTGAAGCTTTCTTT
j_gene: TRBJ2-1; v_gene: TRBV6-5; abundance: few; d_gene: .; len: 14; CDR3aa: CASSYGGTYNEQFF; CDR3nt: TGTGCCAGCAGTTACGGAGGGACTTACAATGAGCAGTTCTTC
j_gene: TRBJ2-3; v_gene: TRBV4-1; abundance: .; d_gene: .; len: 18; CDR3aa: CASSQERLLSLGTDTQYF; CDR3nt: TGCGCCAGCAGCCAAGAACGGCTATTATCGCTTGGCACAGATACGCAGTATTTT
j_gene: TRBJ2-7; v_gene: TRBV20-1; abundance: .; d_gene: TRBD1; len: 12; CDR3aa: CRGQGVNNEQYF; CDR3nt: TGCAGGGGACAGGGGGTCAACAACGAGCAGTACTTC
j_gene: TRBJ1-2; v_gene: TRBV15; abundance: .; d_gene: .; len: 13; CDR3aa: CATSPGPNYGYTF; CDR3nt: TGTGCCACCAGCCCGGGACCTAACTATGGCTACACCTTC
j_gene: TRBJ2-7; v_gene: TRBV3-1; abundance: .; d_gene: TRBD2; len: 16; CDR3aa: CASSQAASGRNVRQYF; CDR3nt: TGTGCCAGCAGCCAAGCTGCCAGCGGGAGAAACGTAAGGCAGTACTTC
j_gene: TRBJ1-1; v_gene: TRBV7-2; abundance: .; d_gene: TRBD1; len: 14; CDR3aa: CASSSDRESTEAFF; CDR3nt: TGTGCCAGCAGCTCAGACAGGGAGAGCACTGAAGCTTTCTTT
j_gene: TRBJ2-1; v_gene: TRBV7-7; abundance: few; d_gene: TRBD2; len: 17; CDR3aa: CASSLVASGASGNEQFF; CDR3nt: TGTGCTAGCAGCTTAGTGGCTAGCGGGGCCTCGGGTAATGAGCAGTTCTTC
j_gene: TRBJ2-5; v_gene: TRBV20-1; abundance: .; d_gene: .; len: 10; CDR3aa: CSAKLETQYF; CDR3nt: TGCAGTGCTAAGTTAGAGACCCAGTACTTC
j_gene: TRBJ2-7; v_gene: TRBV2; abundance: .; d_gene: .; len: 16; CDR3aa: CASSVDSWSIGYEQYF; CDR3nt: TGTGCCAGCAGTGTAGACAGCTGGAGTATCGGATACGAGCAGTACTTC
j_gene: TRBJ2-7; v_gene: TRBV4-2; abundance: few; d_gene: .; len: 18; CDR3aa: CASSQDRIGRGFSYEQYF; CDR3nt: TGTGCCAGCAGCCAAGATAGAATCGGCAGGGGATTCTCCTACGAGCAGTACTTC
j_gene: TRBJ2-5; v_gene: TRBV6-2/TRBV6-3; abundance: few; d_gene: .; len: 12; CDR3aa: CASSVQLETQYF; CDR3nt: TGTGCCAGCAGTGTACAGTTGGAGACCCAGTACTTC
j_gene: TRBJ1-1; v_gene: TRBV2; abundance: .; d_gene: TRBD1; len: 15; CDR3aa: CASSLGQLENTEAFF; CDR3nt: TGTGCCAGCAGTCTGGGACAGCTCGAGAACACTGAAGCTTTCTTT
j_gene: TRBJ2-7; v_gene: TRBV4-1; abundance: few; d_gene: .; len: 15; CDR3aa: CASSQESRAAYEQYF; CDR3nt: TGCGCCAGCAGCCAAGAGAGCAGGGCCGCCTACGAGCAGTACTTC
j_gene: TRBJ2-7; v_gene: TRBV2; abundance: .; d_gene: .; len: 13; CDR3aa: CASNQAGAGEQYF; CDR3nt: TGTGCCAGCAATCAGGCGGGGGCGGGCGAGCAGTACTTC
j_gene: TRBJ2-7; v_gene: TRBV19; abundance: .; d_gene: .; len: 14; CDR3aa: CATSMGRLLYEQYF; CDR3nt: TGTGCCACTTCGATGGGACGCCTCCTCTACGAGCAGTACTTC
j_gene: TRBJ2-1; v_gene: TRBV5-6; abundance: .; d_gene: TRBD2; len: 16; CDR3aa: CASSFPSGGAGNEQFF; CDR3nt: TGTGCCAGCAGCTTTCCGAGCGGGGGGGCGGGCAATGAGCAGTTCTTC
j_gene: TRBJ2-3; v_gene: TRBV29-1; abundance: .; d_gene: TRBD1; len: 14; CDR3aa: CSVVWDRVTDTQYF; CDR3nt: TGCAGCGTTGTGTGGGACAGGGTCACAGATACGCAGTATTTT
j_gene: TRBJ2-1; v_gene: TRBV6-5; abundance: few; d_gene: .; len: 15; CDR3aa: CASSYWRQPPNEQFF; CDR3nt: TGTGCCAGCAGTTACTGGCGCCAACCACCTAATGAGCAGTTCTTC
j_gene: TRBJ2-5; v_gene: TRBV4-1; abundance: .; d_gene: TRBD2; len: 16; CDR3aa: CASSQGSTSGQETQYF; CDR3nt: TGCGCCAGCAGCCAAGGGTCGACTAGCGGCCAAGAGACCCAGTACTTC
j_gene: TRBJ2-5; v_gene: TRBV20-1; abundance: .; d_gene: .; len: 14; CDR3aa: CSARGLEGRGTQYF; CDR3nt: TGCAGTGCTCGCGGACTCGAGGGTCGGGGTACCCAGTACTTC
j_gene: TRBJ2-3; v_gene: TRBV6-2/TRBV6-3; abundance: .; d_gene: TRBD2; len: 20; CDR3aa: CASSYQRTSGGPYSTDTQYF; CDR3nt: TGTGCCAGCAGTTACCAAAGGACTAGCGGGGGGCCCTATAGCACAGATACGCAGTATTTT
j_gene: TRBJ1-1; v_gene: TRBV9; abundance: few; d_gene: .; len: 14; CDR3aa: CASSREGLNTEAFF; CDR3nt: TGTGCCAGCAGCCGAGAAGGGCTGAACACTGAAGCTTTCTTT
j_gene: TRBJ2-3; v_gene: TRBV7-2; abundance: .; d_gene: .; len: 16; CDR3aa: CTSSSLPGSSTDTQYF; CDR3nt: TGTACCAGCAGCTCCCTGCCCGGCTCCAGCACAGATACGCAGTATTTT
j_gene: TRBJ2-1; v_gene: TRBV10-3; abundance: few; d_gene: TRBD1; len: 14; CDR3aa: CAISYSTGGDEQFF; CDR3nt: TGTGCCATCAGTTACTCAACAGGGGGCGATGAGCAGTTCTTC
j_gene: TRBJ2-5; v_gene: TRBV6-5; abundance: few; d_gene: .; len: 14; CDR3aa: CASSSSGAVKTQYF; CDR3nt: TGTGCCAGCAGTTCTTCTGGGGCAGTAAAGACCCAGTACTTC
j_gene: TRBJ1-1; v_gene: TRBV19; abundance: few; d_gene: .; len: 14; CDR3aa: CASSRGQMNTEAFF; CDR3nt: TGTGCCAGTAGTAGGGGGCAGATGAACACTGAAGCTTTCTTT
j_gene: TRBJ2-1; v_gene: TRBV12-3/TRBV12-4; abundance: many; d_gene: .; len: 14; CDR3aa: CASRLAGTYNEQFF; CDR3nt: TGTGCCAGCAGGCTAGCCGGGACTTACAATGAGCAGTTCTTC
j_gene: TRBJ1-1; v_gene: TRBV10-3; abundance: few; d_gene: .; len: 15; CDR3aa: CAISEWDSSNTEAFF; CDR3nt: TGTGCCATCAGTGAGTGGGACTCTTCAAACACTGAAGCTTTCTTT
j_gene: TRBJ2-7; v_gene: TRBV28; abundance: many; d_gene: .; len: 13; CDR3aa: CASSLRGWPEQYF; CDR3nt: TGTGCCAGCTCCCTTCGGGGGTGGCCCGAGCAGTACTTC
j_gene: TRBJ2-3; v_gene: TRBV5-1; abundance: few; d_gene: TRBD2; len: 17; CDR3aa: CASSRGLAGTSTDTQYF; CDR3nt: TGCGCCAGCAGCAGGGGACTAGCGGGGACTAGCACAGATACGCAGTATTTT
j_gene: TRBJ2-5; v_gene: TRBV7-3; abundance: few; d_gene: .; len: 14; CDR3aa: CASSFRGGWETQYF; CDR3nt: TGTGCCAGCAGTTTCAGGGGGGGCTGGGAGACCCAGTACTTC
j_gene: TRBJ1-2; v_gene: TRBV5-5; abundance: .; d_gene: TRBD1; len: 16; CDR3aa: CASSLGRAGGDYGHTF; CDR3nt: TGTGCCAGCAGCTTGGGTCGGGCAGGGGGCGACTATGGCCACACCTTC
j_gene: TRBJ2-1; v_gene: TRBV7-6; abundance: .; d_gene: .; len: 15; CDR3aa: CASSSRQGGNYEQFF; CDR3nt: TGTGCCAGCAGCTCTAGACAGGGAGGTAACTACGAGCAGTTCTTC
j_gene: TRBJ2-7; v_gene: TRBV3-1; abundance: .; d_gene: .; len: 12; CDR3aa: CASSEFYSEQYF; CDR3nt: TGTGCCAGCAGCGAATTCTATTCCGAGCAGTACTTC